These 20 T cell receptor beta chains were sequenced from one sample in a study of T cells in Graves' hyperthyroidism and ophthalmopathy. Authors of the study amplified TCR beta CDR3 regions from RNA transcripts. During a first-round RT-PCR of the TCR CDR3, the HTBI primer set was used. TCRdb fed the multiplex PCR reads into MiXCR, producing one record per CDR3 protein. This repertoire shows about 600,000 distinct CDR3 sequences, approximately 15% found once; its top ten account for approximately 3.5%. What was sequenced was blood. The receptors here all came from a woman between 40 and 50 years old with Graves' ophthalmopathy.

This clonotype occurred a few times. V and J are TRBV5-1 and TRBJ2-2; 8 nucleotides agree with TRBD2. This CDR3 contains 15 residues. Per germline, CDR1 SGHRS and CDR2 YFSETQ. Germline trimming cut 2 bases from V and 3 bases from J; bases unmatched to any gene: 3. The CDR3 sequence is CASSLGSGDTGELFF. The CDR3 DNA sequence: TGCGCCAGCAGCTTAGGTAGCGGGGACACCGGGGAGCTGTTTTTT.

This clonotype was found many times. The chain is built from TRBV27 and TRBJ2-7, with TRBD1 as a possible D gene (6 bases). Trimming took off 2 bases at V and 0 bases at J, with 14 bases between the two ends. The germline V gene encodes CDR1 MNHEY and CDR2 SMNVEV (reference sequence). The CDR3 loop spans 16 amino acids. In DNA, the CDR3 is TGTGCCAGCAGTTTAAGTGGGGGCGCCCGCTCCTACGAGCAGTACTTC. Protein product: CASSLSGGARSYEQYF.

This rearrangement joins TRBV18 to TRBJ2-7; TRBD2 aligns across 9 bases. Trimming at V came to 1 base and at J to 1 base, leaving 2 bases not matched to a gene. The CDR3 has 15 amino acids. The germline V gene encodes CDR1 KGHSH and CDR2 LQKENI. CDR3 region: CASSPQTSGSYEQYF. CDR3 coding DNA: TGTGCCAGCTCACCACAGACTAGCGGATCCTACGAGCAGTACTTC. Complete variable domain (other parts from reference TRBV18 and TRBJ2-7): NAGVMQNPRHLVRRRGQEARLRCSPMKGHSHVYWYRQLPEEGLKFMVYLQKENIIDESGMPKERFSAEFPKEGPSILRIQQVVRGDSAAYFCASSPQTSGSYEQYFGPGTRLTVT.

The rearrangement uses TRBV19 and TRBJ2-2; the D is unclear. Per germline, CDR1 LNHDA and CDR2 SQIVND (reference sequence). V lost 3 bases and J 5 bases, leaving 13 bases between the germline ends. The CDR3 has 15 residues. The CDR3 loop is CASSIRKVGTGELFF. CDR3 coding DNA: TGTGCCAGTAGTATTCGGAAGGTTGGGACCGGGGAGCTGTTTTTT.

The chain has TRBV2 and TRBJ2-3; D may be TRBD1 or TRBD2 (6 bases each). Trimming cost V 8 bases and J 6 bases, with 12 bases left between them. Germline loops: CDR1 SNHLY, CDR2 FYNNEI. The length of the CDR3 is 12 residues. CDR3 region: CASWGAGDTQYF. The DNA for the CDR3 is TGTGCCAGCTGGGGGGCCGGGGATACGCAGTATTTT.

The chain has TRBV6-1 and TRBJ2-2; D remains ambiguous. Germline V CDR1 and CDR2: MNHNS, SASEGT. The V end was cut by 6 bases, the J end by 3 bases, with 14 bases between. The CDR3 contains 15 residues. The CDR3 nucleotides read TGTGCCAGCAGCCCTTTGACACCGGACACCGGGGAGCTGTTTTTT. Amino acids: CASSPLTPDTGELFF.

In this sample, this clonotype turned up many times. V usage is TRBV20-1 and J usage is TRBJ2-3; 10 positions match TRBD2. V dropped 7 bases and J dropped 3; count of bases not matched to a gene: 4. Germline V CDR1 and CDR2: DFQATT, SNEGSKA (reference sequence). This CDR3 contains 13 residues. The CDR3 DNA reads TGCAGTGGATCAGCGGGAGGGACAGATACGCAGTATTTT. This sequence encodes CSGSAGGTDTQYF.

This clonotype was seen many times. The chain combines TRBV28 with TRBJ1-5; a weak D match, TRBD1 (5 bases). Germline CDR1 reads MDHEN; CDR2 reads SYDVKM. V lost 7 bases, J lost 0 bases, and 13 bases lay in between. The CDR3 contains 15 residues. The CDR3 region is CASTGRDGSNQPQHF. CDR3 coding DNA: TGTGCCAGCACCGGCCGGGACGGTAGCAATCAGCCCCAGCATTTT.

This clonotype was detected a few times. The chain carries TRBV7-9 and TRBJ2-1; no reliable D call. V was cut by 3 bases and J by 5 bases, with 8 bases left in between. CDR1 and CDR2 (germline): SEHNR, FQNEAQ (reference sequence). The CDR3 consists of 13 residues. CDR3: CASSLPWDNEQFF. DNA for the CDR3: TGTGCCAGCAGCTTGCCGTGGGACAATGAGCAGTTCTTC.

In this sample, this clonotype turned up many times. The rearrangement uses TRBV28 and TRBJ1-2; D gene ambiguous. This CDR3 has 15 amino acids. The V gene lost 5 bases and the J gene lost 1 base, with 14 bases spanning the gap. Germline values: CDR1 MDHEN, CDR2 SYDVKM. The CDR3 spells CASSQTRLGNYGYTF. CDR3 nucleotides: TGTGCCAGCAGTCAAACCAGGCTGGGTAACTATGGCTACACCTTC.

Many counts were recorded for this clonotype. V is TRBV2 and J is TRBJ1-1, with TRBD1 as a possible D gene (5 bases). CDR3 size: 14 residues. The germline CDR1 and CDR2 sequences are SNHLY and FYNNEI. The V end was cut by 6 bases, the J end by 3 bases, with 14 bases between. This chain's CDR3 is CASRGDGLYTEAFF. Here the CDR3 DNA reads TGTGCCAGCAGAGGGGACGGGCTTTACACTGAAGCTTTCTTT.

This clonotype was picked up many times. V usage is TRBV20-1 and J usage is TRBJ1-2; a weak D match, TRBD1 (6 bases). Between the trimmed V and J ends, which lost 5 bases and 4 bases, there was a span of 11 bases. This CDR3 has 12 amino acids. Germline lookup yields CDR1 DFQATT and CDR2 SNEGSKA (reference sequence). CDR3 sequence: CSALDSPYGYTF. In DNA form, the CDR3 reads TGCAGTGCTCTGGACAGCCCCTATGGCTACACCTTC.

This clonotype was observed at least ten times. The chain uses TRBV7-3 and TRBJ2-1, with D tentatively TRBD2 (6 bases). Per the germline V gene, CDR1 is SGHTA and CDR2 is FQGTGA. V shed 5 bases and J shed 8 bases, with 13 bases lying between them. The CDR3 is 13 amino acids. This CDR3 is CASSLRLGDEQFF. CDR3 DNA sequence: TGTGCCAGCAGCCTCCGACTAGGAGATGAGCAGTTCTTC.

The rearrangement uses TRBV3-1 and TRBJ2-3; D possibly corresponds to TRBD2 (7 bases). Trimming cost V 7 bases and J 1 base, with 12 bases left between them. Germline V gene sequence: CDR1 LGHDT, CDR2 YNNKEL (reference sequence). The CDR3 sequence is 14 residues long. The CDR3 DNA is TGTGCCAGCAACACAGGGAGGGGCACAGATACGCAGTATTTT. It yields the protein CASNTGRGTDTQYF.

This chain uses TRBV5-1 with TRBJ2-6; 7 bases match TRBD1. CDR1 is SGHRS and CDR2 is YFSETQ in the germline V gene. V lost 4 bases and J lost 0; bases outside the gene matches: 10. The CDR3 runs 18 residues. The CDR3 protein is CASSPTGTDHSGANVLTF. The CDR3 DNA reads as TGCGCCAGCAGCCCAACCGGGACAGACCACTCTGGGGCCAACGTCCTGACTTTC.

The V and J genes are TRBV11-2 and TRBJ1-6, with D possibly matching TRBD1 (5 bases). CDR3 size: 13 residues. V dropped 3 bases and J dropped 8 bases, with 8 bases sitting between them. The germline V gene has CDR1 SGHAT and CDR2 FQNNGV. The CDR3 bases are TGTGCCAGCAGCTTCCCGGGGCATTCACCCCTCCACTTT. Translation gives CASSFPGHSPLHF.

The chain links TRBV12-3 or TRBV12-4 to TRBJ2-4, with TRBD1 matching over 9 bases. V dropped 2 bases and J dropped 8; count of bases not matched to a gene: 10. The CDR3 length is 16 residues. This CDR3 reads CASSLSPTGGWDIQYF. The CDR3, as DNA: TGTGCCAGCAGTTTATCCCCGACAGGGGGTTGGGACATTCAGTACTTC.

The chain carries TRBV6-5 and TRBJ1-4; 8 nucleotides align to TRBD1. The CDR3 extends over 17 amino acids. V shed 0 bases, J shed 4 bases, and the junction held 7 bases outside the gene matches. The V gene's germline CDR1 is MNHEY and CDR2 SVGAGI. DNA of the CDR3: TGTGCCAGCAGTTACTCTAGCAGGGGGCAGGGTAATGAAAAACTGTTTTTT. Its translation: CASSYSSRGQGNEKLFF.

This clonotype was observed many times. V usage is TRBV20-1 and J usage is TRBJ2-2; D gene ambiguous. V shed 5 bases and J shed 10 bases, with 23 bases lying between them. Germline loops: CDR1 DFQATT, CDR2 SNEGSKA (reference sequence). There are 15 residues in the CDR3. The CDR3 DNA is TGCAGTGCTTCGACTTTCCGGCGGAGTGGGCAGGAGCTGTTTTTT. Protein: CSASTFRRSGQELFF.

This clonotype has a count of ten or more. The rearrangement uses TRBV5-5 and TRBJ2-7; TRBD1 matches at 7 bases. The length of the CDR3 is 14 residues. Germline V gene sequence: CDR1 SGHKS, CDR2 YYEKEE (reference sequence). After removal of 4 bases from V and 2 bases from J, the junction contained 6 bases not matched to a gene. The CDR3 sequence is CASSTRGQPYEQYF. The CDR3 coding sequence is TGTGCCAGCAGCACGAGGGGACAGCCCTACGAGCAGTACTTC.